The following is a T cell receptor (beta chain) sequence with its context. These data are taken from a study of identical twins. Via MiXCR, TCRdb re-called the 5' RACE reads, giving one row per CDR3 protein. The sample lists some 690,000 distinct CDR3 sequences; roughly 20% were seen once. V was clipped by 4 bases and J by 5 bases; unmatched bases: 8. CDR1 is SGDLS and CDR2 is YYNGEE in the germline V gene. The CDR3 has 14 amino acids. In addition, the sample was reused for a study of T cells expressing NK-cell markers. That paper notes: Sorted CD3+CD56-NKG2C+, CD3+CD56+NKG2C- and CD3+CD56+NKG2C+ T cells were the source of the TCR beta repertoires. No clear determination of HCMV specificity was made for expanded NKG2C+ T cell clones.

This clonotype was sampled from a woman aged 18-29 years in good health. The chain uses TRBV9 and TRBJ2-5; 7 nucleotides line up with TRBD1. Sequenced input: PBMCs. The CDR3 coding sequence is TGTGCCAGCAGCCCGCGGACAGGTACGGAGACCCAGTACTTC. Its translation is CASSPRTGTETQYF.